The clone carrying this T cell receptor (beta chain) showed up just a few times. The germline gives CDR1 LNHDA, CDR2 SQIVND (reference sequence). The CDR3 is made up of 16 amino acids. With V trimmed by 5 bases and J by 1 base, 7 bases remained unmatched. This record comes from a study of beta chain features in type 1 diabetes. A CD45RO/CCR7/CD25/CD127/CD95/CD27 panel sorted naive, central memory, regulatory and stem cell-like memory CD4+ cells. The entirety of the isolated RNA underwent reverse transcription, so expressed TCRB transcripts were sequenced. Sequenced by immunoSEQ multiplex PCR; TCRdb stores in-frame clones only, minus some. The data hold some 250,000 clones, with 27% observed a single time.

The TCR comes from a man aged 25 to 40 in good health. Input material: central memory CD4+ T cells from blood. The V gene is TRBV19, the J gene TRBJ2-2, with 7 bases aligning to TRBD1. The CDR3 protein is CASSLRDSLNTGELFF. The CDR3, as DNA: TGTGCCAGTAGTCTAAGGGACAGCCTGAACACCGGGGAGCTGTTTTTT.